This TCR beta chain was recovered during a study of T cell repertoires in cytomegalovirus infection. TCRdb reprocessed the reads via MiXCR and lists one record per CDR3 protein. The sample carries roughly 860,000 distinct CDR3 sequences, roughly 33% recorded once. A word on this clonotype: The antigen remains undetermined.

Trimming shortened V by 12 bases and J by 6 bases, and 14 bases separated the two germline ends. CDR3 length: 12 amino acids. The germline gives CDR1 KGHDR, CDR2 SFDVKD. The rearrangement links TRBV24-1 to TRBJ2-1, with D maybe TRBD2 (6 bases). This receptor was taken from a human donor in good health (CMV status not recorded). Some clones in this sample may be carry-over from other donors' samples. Sequencing used cultured CD8+ T cells from PBMCs, obtained from culture after CMV antigen stimulation. The CDR3 DNA follows: TGTGCCCGTAGTATCGGGGGCAATGAGCAGTTCTTC. This translates into CARSIGGNEQFF.